The T cell receptor beta chain described here comes from a study of control samples from healthy donors and cancer patients. Sequencing was performed with immunoSEQ multiplex PCR; in TCRdb, only in-frame clones are kept and a portion is missing. The sample includes about 72,000 clones, 85% to 95% of them seen just once. Germline loops: CDR1 SGDLS, CDR2 YYNGEE. The CDR3 covers 15 residues. The V segment lost 0 bases and the J segment 8 bases; nucleotides outside the gene matches: 7. This clone came up once. The chain carries TRBV9 and TRBJ2-5; TRBD1 matches 10 bases. The origin of this receptor is a woman in her sixties in good health. The sample comprised blood. This CDR3 reads CASSVVDRGMGTQYF. The CDR3 DNA sequence: TGTGCCAGCAGCGTAGTGGACAGGGGGATGGGCACCCAGTACTTC. Filled out from reference TRBV9 and TRBJ2-5, the complete variable domain reads DSGVTQTPKHLITATGQRVTLRCSPRSGDLSVYWYQQSLDQGLQFLIQYYNGEERAKGNILERFSAQQFPDLHSELNLSSLELGDSALYFCASSVVDRGMGTQYFGPGTRLLVL.